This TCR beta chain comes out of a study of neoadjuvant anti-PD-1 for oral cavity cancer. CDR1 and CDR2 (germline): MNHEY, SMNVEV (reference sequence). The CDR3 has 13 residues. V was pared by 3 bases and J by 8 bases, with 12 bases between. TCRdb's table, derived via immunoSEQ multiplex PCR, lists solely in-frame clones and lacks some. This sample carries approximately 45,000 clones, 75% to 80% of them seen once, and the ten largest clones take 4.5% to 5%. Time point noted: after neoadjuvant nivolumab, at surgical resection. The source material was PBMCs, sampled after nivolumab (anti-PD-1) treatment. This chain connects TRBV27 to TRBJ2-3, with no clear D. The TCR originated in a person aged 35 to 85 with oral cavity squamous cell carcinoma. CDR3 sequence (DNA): TGTGCCAGCAGTTTGGCGCCCTGGGGTACGCAGTATTTT. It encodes CASSLAPWGTQYF.